Reported below is one TCR beta chain. What it recognizes is unknown. This record comes from a study of shared clonotypes between healthy human individuals. Broader study findings: Some clonotypes were shared by all four sorted-subset donors, while others were not shared. The non-shared ones had lower generation probabilities than the shared ones.

In germline, CDR1 is SGHDN, CDR2 FVKESK. CDR3 length: 11 amino acids. The germline V and J ends were trimmed by 4 bases and 11 bases, with 11 bases remaining between them. The DNA input per sorted-subset replicate PCR was about 180 ng, corresponding to 25,000 to 30,000 T cell genomes. Measured with immunoSEQ multiplex PCR; TCRdb has only the in-frame clones, and not every one. The sample contains approximately 1.5 million clones, under 99% of which appear only once. This receptor was identified in a man younger than 45 in good health. The sequenced sample was naive CD4+ T cells sorted from blood. This sample's subset: CD45RA+ positively selected. This chain connects TRBV14 to TRBJ1-1; D uncertain. The CDR3, as DNA: TGTGCCAGCAGCCCAGGACGTAAGGCTTTCTTT. As protein: CASSPGRKAFF.